The 3 T cell receptor beta chains presented below share a single source sample, sequenced in a study of CD8+ T cells in alopecia areata. Extracted RNA was reverse transcribed into cDNA, the sequencing template. Data came from immunoSEQ multiplex PCR; TCRdb stores just in-frame clones and leaves some out. The sample shows 25,000 to 40,000 clones, roughly 80% of them seen only once. Source material: NKG2D-low CD8+ T cells sorted from blood. Every receptor here comes from a human donor with alopecia areata.

V usage is TRBV4-2 and J usage is TRBJ2-1, with 8 positions matching TRBD2. The CDR3 has 14 amino acids. V shed 1 base, J shed 7 bases, and the junction held 3 bases outside the gene matches. Germline V gene lookup returns CDR1 LGHNA and CDR2 YNFKEQ. CDR3 amino acids: CASSQAGGRNEQFF. Written as DNA, the CDR3 is TGTGCCAGCAGCCAAGCGGGGGGGCGGAATGAGCAGTTCTTC.

Here the CDR3 reads CASSGDEAQYF. The DNA of the CDR3 is TGTGCCAGCAGCGGAGATGAGGCGCAGTATTTT. The J gene is TRBJ2-3, the V gene TRBV7-9, with D uncertain. The V and J ends lost 5 bases and 10 bases respectively, with 10 bases between them. Germline V gene lookup returns CDR1 SEHNR and CDR2 FQNEAQ (reference sequence). The CDR3 is 11 amino acids.

V usage is TRBV7-2 and J usage is TRBJ2-1, with 10 positions matching TRBD1. Trimming cost V 1 base and J 8 bases; bases outside gene matches: 11. The CDR3 loop spans 17 amino acids. Germline CDR1 and CDR2: SGHTA and FQGNSA. The CDR3 sequence: CASSLVSWTGGADEQFF. The CDR3 nucleotides read TGTGCCAGCAGCTTAGTATCTTGGACAGGGGGGGCGGATGAGCAGTTCTTC.